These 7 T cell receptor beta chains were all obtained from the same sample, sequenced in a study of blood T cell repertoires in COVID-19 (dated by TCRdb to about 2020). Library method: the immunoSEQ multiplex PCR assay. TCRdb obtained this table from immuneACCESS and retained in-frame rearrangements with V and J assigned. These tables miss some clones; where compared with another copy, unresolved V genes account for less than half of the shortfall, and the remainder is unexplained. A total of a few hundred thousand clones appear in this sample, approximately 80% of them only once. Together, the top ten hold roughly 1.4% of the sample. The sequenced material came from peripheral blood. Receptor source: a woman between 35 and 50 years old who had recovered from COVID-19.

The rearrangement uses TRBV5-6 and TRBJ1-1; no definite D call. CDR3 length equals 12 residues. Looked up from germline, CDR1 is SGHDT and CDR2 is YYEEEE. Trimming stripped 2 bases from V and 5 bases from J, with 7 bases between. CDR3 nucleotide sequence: TGTGCCAGCAGCTTAACGGGGACTGAAGCTTTCTTT. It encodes CASSLTGTEAFF.

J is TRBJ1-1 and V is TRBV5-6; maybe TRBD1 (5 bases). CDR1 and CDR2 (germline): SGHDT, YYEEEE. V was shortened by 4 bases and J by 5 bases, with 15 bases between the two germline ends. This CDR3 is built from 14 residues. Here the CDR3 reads CASSDWDLGTEAFF. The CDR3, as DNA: TGTGCCAGCAGCGACTGGGACTTAGGGACTGAAGCTTTCTTT.

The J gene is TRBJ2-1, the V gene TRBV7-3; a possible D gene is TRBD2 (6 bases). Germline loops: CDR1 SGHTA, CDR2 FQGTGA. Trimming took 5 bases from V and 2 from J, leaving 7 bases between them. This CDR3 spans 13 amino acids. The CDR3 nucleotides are TGTGCCAGCAGCGGCGGGGCCTACAATGAGCAGTTCTTC. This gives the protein CASSGGAYNEQFF.

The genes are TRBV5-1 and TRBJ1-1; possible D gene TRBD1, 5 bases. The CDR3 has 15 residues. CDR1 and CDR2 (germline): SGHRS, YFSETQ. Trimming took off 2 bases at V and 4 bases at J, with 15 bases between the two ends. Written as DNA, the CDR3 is TGCGCCAGCAGCTTTATCGGAGGGGAGGGCACTGAAGCTTTCTTT. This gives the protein CASSFIGGEGTEAFF.

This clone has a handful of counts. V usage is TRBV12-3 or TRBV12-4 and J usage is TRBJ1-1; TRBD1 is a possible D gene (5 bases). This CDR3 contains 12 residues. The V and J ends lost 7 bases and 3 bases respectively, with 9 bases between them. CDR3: CASTLQDTEAFF. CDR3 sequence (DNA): TGTGCCAGCACGTTACAGGACACTGAAGCTTTCTTT.

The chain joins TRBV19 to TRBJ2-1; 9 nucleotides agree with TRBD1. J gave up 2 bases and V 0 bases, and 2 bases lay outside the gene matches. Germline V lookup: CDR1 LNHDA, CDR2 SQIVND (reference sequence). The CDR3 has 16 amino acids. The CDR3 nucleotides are TGTGCCAGTAGTATAGACGGGACAGGGACCTACAATGAGCAGTTCTTC. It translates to CASSIDGTGTYNEQFF.

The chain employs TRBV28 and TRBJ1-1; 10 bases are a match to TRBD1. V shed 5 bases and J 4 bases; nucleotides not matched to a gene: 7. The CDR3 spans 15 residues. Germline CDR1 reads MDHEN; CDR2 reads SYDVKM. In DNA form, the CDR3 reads TGTGCCAGCAGTCCCCGGGGACAGGGGATCACTGAAGCTTTCTTT. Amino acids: CASSPRGQGITEAFF.